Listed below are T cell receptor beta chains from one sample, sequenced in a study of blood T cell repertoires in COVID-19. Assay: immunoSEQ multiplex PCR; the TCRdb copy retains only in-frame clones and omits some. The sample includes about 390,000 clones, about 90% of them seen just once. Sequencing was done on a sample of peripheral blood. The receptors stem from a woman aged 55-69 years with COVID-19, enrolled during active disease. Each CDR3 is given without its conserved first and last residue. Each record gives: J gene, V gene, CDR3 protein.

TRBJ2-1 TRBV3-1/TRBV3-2 ASSRTSGAYNEQF
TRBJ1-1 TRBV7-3 ASSLNSGNTEAF
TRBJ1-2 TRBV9 ASSSDRHGYT
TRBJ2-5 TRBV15 ATSRDNSHQETQY
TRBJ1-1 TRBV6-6 ASSLGVHSNTEAF
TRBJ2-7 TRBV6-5 ASSSLSGTGDYEQY
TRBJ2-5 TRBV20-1 SASIVETQY
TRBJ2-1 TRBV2 AGGLYNEQF
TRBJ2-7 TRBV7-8 ASSFFDRGPYEQY
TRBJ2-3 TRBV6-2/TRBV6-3 ASSPLAGARTDTQY
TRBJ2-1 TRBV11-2 ASSLRDRGYNEQF
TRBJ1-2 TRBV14 ASSRLGQTFYGYT
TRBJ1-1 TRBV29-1 SVASTGGLTEAF